This T cell receptor beta chain was found in a study of blood T cell repertoires in COVID-19. This CDR3 is built from 15 residues. From germline, CDR1 is MGHRA and CDR2 YSYEKL. The germline V and J ends were trimmed by 3 bases and 2 bases, with 10 bases remaining between them. TCRdb's table, derived via immunoSEQ multiplex PCR, lists solely in-frame clones and lacks some. The sample holds about 100,000 clones, 86% seen once. The V gene is TRBV4-1, the J gene TRBJ2-2; TRBD1 is a possible D gene (5 bases). The sequenced material came from peripheral blood. The sequence came from a woman aged 60-75 years in a cohort sampled during active or convalescent COVID-19. CDR3 loop: CASSHEDTNTGELFF. The CDR3 region has the DNA TGCGCCAGCAGCCACGAGGACACTAACACCGGGGAGCTGTTTTTT.